This T cell receptor beta chain comes out of a study of T cell responses to AZD1222 COVID-19 vaccine. Points from the study as a whole: The donors showed a predominance of white British ancestry and of females, with possible underestimation of clonal diversity.

Concerning this clone: Antigen: not known.

Sequencing was performed with immunoSEQ multiplex PCR; in TCRdb, only in-frame clones are kept and a portion is missing. The table lists under 200,000 clones, around nine tenths of them singletons. V lost 3 bases and J 0 bases, leaving 19 bases between the germline ends. The germline V gene has CDR1 SGHKS and CDR2 YYEKEE (reference sequence). The length of the CDR3 is 18 residues. Specimen: peripheral blood, collected on day 0 of AZD1222 vaccination. The chain carries TRBV5-5 and TRBJ1-3, with D tentatively TRBD1 (6 bases). The receptor comes from an adult in good health. The CDR3 region has the DNA TGTGCCAGCAGCTCAATATCACAGGGACACTACTCTGGAAACACCATATATTTT. It codes for CASSSISQGHYSGNTIYF.